The next 24 T cell receptor beta chains were all read from a single sample in a study of T cell responses to AZD1222 COVID-19 vaccine. Only in-frame clones appear in the TCRdb table, and some are missing; sequencing was by immunoSEQ multiplex PCR. The data contain approximately 100,000 clones, approximately 90% of them singletons. The specimen comprised peripheral blood, sampled on day 0 of AZD1222 vaccination. The receptors shown here come from an adult in good health.

The gene calls are TRBV28 and TRBJ1-3; D is uncertain. Trimming took off 2 bases at V and 0 bases at J, with 11 bases between the two ends. The CDR3 sequence is 16 residues long. Germline V gene lookup returns CDR1 MDHEN and CDR2 SYDVKM. CDR3 nucleotides: TGTGCCAGCAGTTTACGCCCCCGCGGCTCTGGAAACACCATATATTTT. It translates to CASSLRPRGSGNTIYF.

This clone turned up a few times. V and J are TRBV6-5 and TRBJ2-5, with unresolved D. The CDR3 has 13 residues. The germline gives CDR1 MNHEY, CDR2 SVGAGI. V gave up 0 bases and J gave up 5 bases, with 7 bases separating them. CDR3 in DNA: TGTGCCAGCAGTTACTCGATAGCCGAGACCCAGTACTTC. This codes for CASSYSIAETQYF.

The chain joins TRBV5-6 to TRBJ2-6; D is uncertain. The CDR3 spans 16 residues. Trimming stripped 4 bases from V and 1 base from J, with 12 bases between. CDR1 and CDR2 from the germline V gene are SGHDT and YYEEEE. The CDR3 reads CASSPNSPSGANVLTF. As DNA, the CDR3 is TGTGCCAGCAGCCCCAATTCTCCGTCTGGGGCCAACGTCCTGACTTTC.

This chain uses TRBV18 with TRBJ2-7; TRBD1 or TRBD2 may be the D gene (6 bases each). The CDR3 spans 13 residues. The germline gives CDR1 KGHSH, CDR2 LQKENI. Trimming pared 3 bases from V and 6 bases from J, leaving 12 bases between. CDR3 sequence reads: CASSPKQGGEQYF. The CDR3 bases are TGTGCCAGCTCACCTAAACAGGGAGGCGAGCAGTACTTC.

Comments on this clone: The same CDR3 also results from other DNA sequences found in this sample. The chain has TRBV30 and TRBJ1-3, with D unclear. This CDR3 has 13 residues. V shed 0 bases and J shed 0 bases, with 3 bases lying between them. Germline V lookup: CDR1 GTSNPN, CDR2 SVGIG (reference sequence). CDR3 sequence (DNA): TGTGCCTGGAGTGTAGGCTCTGGAAACACCATATATTTT. It translates to CAWSVGSGNTIYF.

The chain combines TRBV2 with TRBJ1-6, with D unclear. Trimming removed 4 bases at V and 8 bases at J, with 15 bases between. The CDR3 spans 15 residues. CDR1 is SNHLY and CDR2 is FYNNEI in the germline V gene. The CDR3 DNA reads TGTGCCAGCAGTGTATCTCCAGTTCCTGATTCACCCCTCCACTTT. This sequence encodes CASSVSPVPDSPLHF. Using reference TRBV2 and TRBJ1-6 for the parts outside the CDR3, the full variable domain is EPEVTQTPSHQVTQMGQEVILRCVPISNHLYFYWYRQILGQKVEFLVSFYNNEISEKSEIFDDQFSVERPDGSNFTLKIRSTKLEDSAMYFCASSVSPVPDSPLHFGNGTRLTVT.

The chain couples TRBV6-5 to TRBJ1-6; D uncertain. The germline CDR1 and CDR2 sequences are MNHEY and SVGAGI. This CDR3 comprises 14 residues. V was pared by 6 bases and J by 10 bases, with 16 bases between. CDR3 DNA: TGTGCCAGCAGGCTAGGCCGGGGAAACTCACCCCTCCACTTT. This sequence encodes CASRLGRGNSPLHF.

This chain links TRBV28 with TRBJ1-2, with D possibly being TRBD1 (5 bases). V was shortened by 7 bases and J by 5 bases, with 14 bases between the two germline ends. The germline V gene has CDR1 MDHEN and CDR2 SYDVKM. The CDR3 is 13 amino acids. The CDR3 spells CASKRQGSYGYTF. The CDR3 DNA is TGTGCCAGCAAGCGCCAGGGCTCGTATGGCTACACCTTC.

The rearrangement links TRBV4-3 to TRBJ1-5; D remains unclear. CDR1 LGHNA and CDR2 YSLEER come from the germline V gene. The CDR3 runs 13 residues. V lost 0 bases, J lost 6 bases, and 6 bases lay in between. The CDR3 DNA follows: TGCGCCAGCAGCCAAGATCTTGGTCAGCCCCAGCATTTT. It codes for CASSQDLGQPQHF.

V usage is TRBV7-6 and J usage is TRBJ2-7; 10 nucleotides align to TRBD2. The CDR3 length is 17 residues. The germline V gene encodes CDR1 SGHVS and CDR2 FNYEAQ. Germline trimming cut 6 bases from V and 0 bases from J; bases unmatched to any gene: 11. The CDR3 nucleotides read TGTGCCAGCAGACTCACAAAACTAGCGGGAAGCTCCTACGAGCAGTACTTC. This sequence encodes CASRLTKLAGSSYEQYF.

The rearrangement uses TRBV18 and TRBJ1-1, with TRBD1 identical over 10 bases. Per the germline V gene, CDR1 is KGHSH and CDR2 is LQKENI. The CDR3 contains 15 residues. The V gene end was trimmed by 3 bases and the J gene end by 5 bases; junction bases not matched to a gene: 6. CDR3 sequence (DNA): TGTGCCAGCTCACCCGGGACAGGGGCGAAAACTGAAGCTTTCTTT. This gives the protein CASSPGTGAKTEAFF.

The chain recombines TRBV6-6 with TRBJ2-7; 7 positions agree with TRBD1. Germline assignment: CDR1 MNHNY and CDR2 SVGAGI (reference sequence). This CDR3 comprises 15 residues. V lost 0 bases and J lost 2; bases outside the gene matches: 4. This CDR3 is CASSYSRQGAYEQYF. CDR3 sequence (DNA): TGTGCCAGCAGTTACTCAAGGCAGGGGGCCTACGAGCAGTACTTC.

The chain joins TRBV7-3 to TRBJ2-2; D is uncertain. V lost 2 bases to trimming and J lost 7 bases, with 14 bases between them. The length of the CDR3 is 15 residues. Per the germline V gene, CDR1 is SGHTA and CDR2 is FQGTGA. The CDR3 region is CASSLLGNRNGELFF. The CDR3 DNA is TGTGCCAGCAGCTTATTGGGCAACCGGAACGGGGAGCTGTTTTTT. Full variable domain (rest looked up from reference TRBV7-3 and TRBJ2-2): GAGVSQTPSNKVTEKGKYVELRCDPISGHTALYWYRQSLGQGPEFLIYFQGTGAADDSGLPNDRFFAVRPEGSVSTLKIQRTERGDSAVYLCASSLLGNRNGELFFGEGSRLTVL.

The chain joins TRBV20-1 to TRBJ2-3; TRBD2 matches at 11 bases. V lost 3 bases and J lost 5; bases outside the gene matches: 7. This CDR3 has 15 amino acids. The germline V gene encodes CDR1 DFQATT and CDR2 SNEGSKA (reference sequence). CDR3 nucleotide sequence: TGCAGTGCTAGTAATAGCGGGAGGGCCGAAGATACGCAGTATTTT. It codes for CSASNSGRAEDTQYF.

The chain employs TRBV7-2 and TRBJ2-2, with 7 bases aligning to TRBD2. After removal of 1 base from V and 0 bases from J, the junction contained 11 bases not matched to a gene. CDR3 length equals 19 residues. The germline V gene encodes CDR1 SGHTA and CDR2 FQGNSA. CDR3 loop: CASSLVPSGVPSNTGELFF. Written as DNA, the CDR3 is TGTGCCAGCAGCTTAGTACCTAGCGGAGTCCCCTCGAACACCGGGGAGCTGTTTTTT. The variable domain in full, completed from reference TRBV7-2 and TRBJ2-2, reads GAGVSQSPSNKVTEKGKDVELRCDPISGHTALYWYRQSLGQGLEFLIYFQGNSAPDKSGLPSDRFSAERTGGSVSTLTIQRTQQEDSAVYLCASSLVPSGVPSNTGELFFGEGSRLTVL.

This clone has only one observation. The J gene is TRBJ2-7, the V gene TRBV30; TRBD1 agrees at 10 bases. There are 15 residues in the CDR3. Germline V CDR1 and CDR2: GTSNPN, SVGIG (reference sequence). CDR3 DNA sequence: TGTGCTTCGATCCGGTGGGACAGGGGAACCTACGAGCAGTACTTC. This encodes CASIRWDRGTYEQYF.

The V gene is TRBV5-1, the J gene TRBJ2-1; 9 nucleotides agree with TRBD2. The CDR3 covers 13 residues. The V gene's germline CDR1 is SGHRS and CDR2 YFSETQ. V gave up 4 bases and J gave up 8 bases; unmatched junction bases: 4. DNA of the CDR3: TGCGCCAGCAGCCCGCGGGAGGGGTATGAGCAGTTCTTC. Its translation is CASSPREGYEQFF.

This clone was seen only once. The genes are TRBV2 and TRBJ1-6; no firm D call. V gave up 6 bases and J gave up 6 bases, with 6 bases separating them. This CDR3 has 12 amino acids. Per the germline V gene, CDR1 is SNHLY and CDR2 is FYNNEI. The CDR3, as DNA: TGTGCCAGCAGGTTTACTAATTCACCCCTCCACTTT. Translated, it gives CASRFTNSPLHF.

V usage is TRBV5-1 and J usage is TRBJ1-1, with a possible D match to TRBD1 (6 bases). V lost 6 bases and J lost 2, with 14 bases in between. The CDR3 extends over 14 amino acids. Germline V gene lookup returns CDR1 SGHRS and CDR2 YFSETQ. The CDR3 bases are TGCGCCAGCAACCCTGACAGGTCTAACACTGAAGCTTTCTTT. Encoded protein: CASNPDRSNTEAFF.

This chain uses TRBV29-1 with TRBJ1-4; D call uncertain. The CDR3 loop spans 13 amino acids. CDR1 and CDR2 (germline): SQVTM, ANQGSEA. V shed 5 bases and J shed 2 bases, with 9 bases lying between them. The CDR3 reads CSVMRATNEKLFF. The CDR3 nucleotides are TGCAGCGTTATGAGGGCGACTAATGAAAAACTGTTTTTT. Full variable domain (remainder filled in from reference TRBV29-1 and TRBJ1-4): SAVISQKPSRDICQRGTSLTIQCQVDSQVTMMFWYRQQPGQSLTLIATANQGSEATYESGFVIDKFPISRPNLTFSTLTVSNMSPEDSSIYLCSVMRATNEKLFFGSGTQLSVL.

V gene TRBV7-8 combines with J gene TRBJ1-5; no clear D. This CDR3 has 17 residues. Trimming cost V 1 base and J 4 bases, with 17 bases left between them. Germline V gene lookup returns CDR1 SGHVS and CDR2 FQNEAQ. The CDR3 sequence is CASSLVGRLNSNQPQHF. Written as DNA, the CDR3 is TGTGCCAGCAGCTTAGTGGGCAGGTTGAACTCGAATCAGCCCCAGCATTTT.

The V gene is TRBV14, the J gene TRBJ1-5; D call uncertain. Deletions cut 1 base from V and 7 bases from J, with 8 bases between. The length of the CDR3 is 13 residues. The germline V gene has CDR1 SGHDN and CDR2 FVKESK. CDR3 bases: TGTGCCAGCAGCCAAGGTCATGAGCAGCCCCAGCATTTT. Protein product: CASSQGHEQPQHF.

This clone was seen just once. The chain links TRBV6-5 to TRBJ1-3, with TRBD1 identical over 7 bases. Germline lookup yields CDR1 MNHEY and CDR2 SVGAGI. This CDR3 comprises 15 residues. V shed 8 bases, J shed 0 bases, and the junction held 7 bases outside the gene matches. CDR3 loop: CASQPTGLSGNTIYF. The CDR3 region has the DNA TGTGCCAGCCAACCGACAGGGCTCTCTGGAAACACCATATATTTT.

This clone appeared many times. The chain links TRBV7-8 to TRBJ1-1; D is unclear. The germline gives CDR1 SGHVS, CDR2 FQNEAQ. The CDR3 covers 14 residues. V shed 4 bases and J shed 1 base, with 10 bases lying between them. The CDR3 DNA reads TGTGCCAGCAGCTCGGCGGTGGGGAACACTGAAGCTTTCTTT. Its translation: CASSSAVGNTEAFF.